This T cell receptor (beta chain) was sequenced for a study of blood T cell repertoires in COVID-19. At the level of the study: T cells, B-cell-depleted T cells, or PBMCs supplied cDNA or gDNA.

The study recruited people aged roughly 18 to 95 years across about two dozen US areas. Exposed participants encountered a COVID-19 case during the 2 weeks preceding study entry. How the authors handled the data: Reference gene primer amplification gave estimated nucleated cell counts. TCRdb keeps only in-frame clones here, not all; method: immunoSEQ multiplex PCR. Clonal size and the V and J genes are those of that table, whereas D and trimming came from the DNA. The table has 260,000 or so clones, 83% seen once. With 5 bases clipped from V and 2 bases from J, the junction kept 2 bases outside the gene matches. CDR1 and CDR2 from the germline V gene are SEHNR and FQNEAQ (reference sequence). This CDR3 spans 14 amino acids.

The TCR originated in a woman in her thirties or forties who had been exposed to COVID-19. Sequenced input: PBMCs or T cells enriched from blood (not recorded which). The chain employs TRBV7-9 and TRBJ2-5; 10 positions match TRBD1. CDR3 loop: CASSQGQGQETQYF. Written as DNA, the CDR3 is TGTGCCAGCAGCCAGGGACAGGGGCAAGAGACCCAGTACTTC.